The next 25 T cell receptor beta chains were all read from a single sample in a study of identical twins. TCRdb recomputed calls from the 5' RACE reads with MiXCR, one row per CDR3 protein. Of 420,000 or so distinct CDR3 sequences listed, approximately 18% were seen once; the top ten hold 9% to 15%. Sequencing used naive T cells sorted from blood. The receptors shown here come from a man between 50 and 59 years old in good health.

This clonotype was seen a handful of times. V usage is TRBV29-1 and J usage is TRBJ2-5; 7 nucleotides agree with TRBD2. V dropped 3 bases and J dropped 4; count of bases not matched to a gene: 2. The germline gives CDR1 SQVTM, CDR2 ANQGSEA. This CDR3 comprises 12 residues. CDR3 sequence (DNA): TGCAGCGTTGAGGCTAGCGGAGAGACCCAGTACTTC. Translation: CSVEASGETQYF.

V usage is TRBV12-3 or TRBV12-4 and J usage is TRBJ2-5, with D possibly being TRBD1 (6 bases). CDR3 length equals 14 residues. Trimming cost V 2 bases and J 5 bases, with 12 bases left between them. The CDR3 spells CASSLTQGWETQYF. The DNA for the CDR3 is TGTGCCAGCAGTTTAACTCAGGGGTGGGAGACCCAGTACTTC.

The chain carries TRBV20-1 and TRBJ1-2, with D perhaps TRBD1 (5 bases). The CDR3 has 12 residues. Per the germline V gene, CDR1 is DFQATT and CDR2 is SNEGSKA (reference sequence). The CDR3 bases are TGCAGCATACGGCGGGGGAACTATGGCTACACCTTC. This translates into CSIRRGNYGYTF.

The chain uses TRBV15 and TRBJ2-5; D is ambiguous. Germline CDR1 LNHNV, CDR2 YYDKDF (reference sequence). The germline V and J ends were trimmed by 0 bases and 3 bases, with 5 bases remaining between them. This CDR3 is 13 amino acids long. CDR3 residues: CATSRDGEETQYF. DNA of the CDR3: TGTGCCACCAGCAGAGATGGTGAAGAGACCCAGTACTTC. Drawing the rest from reference TRBV15 and TRBJ2-5, the complete variable domain is DAMVIQNPRYQVTQFGKPVTLSCSQTLNHNVMYWYQQKSSQAPKLLFHYYDKDFNNEADTPDNFQSRRPNTSFCFLDIRSPGLGDTAMYLCATSRDGEETQYFGPGTRLLVL.

This clonotype was seen repeatedly, ten times or more. This chain links TRBV7-6 with TRBJ2-1, with 10 nucleotides matching TRBD2. The CDR3 length is 21 residues. Germline V gene data show CDR1 as SGHVS and CDR2 as FNYEAQ. The J segment lost 2 bases and the V segment lost 0 bases, leaving 16 bases of the junction unmatched. The CDR3 DNA follows: TGTGCCAGCAGCTTAGCCCGTTGGACTAGCGGAGAGAGGGAAACCTACAATGAGCAGTTCTTC. Its protein product is CASSLARWTSGERETYNEQFF.

In this sample, this clonotype turned up a few times. This chain's CDR3 is CASSLYSGLAETYEQYF. DNA for the CDR3: TGCGCCAGCAGCTTGTATTCAGGACTAGCGGAAACCTACGAGCAGTACTTC. The chain joins TRBV5-1 to TRBJ2-7, with 10 bases lining up with TRBD2. In germline, CDR1 is SGHRS, CDR2 YFSETQ. V trimming: 1 base; J trimming: 2 bases; junction bases outside the gene matches: 9. The CDR3 has 17 amino acids.

This clonotype turned up a few times. The chain carries TRBV18 and TRBJ2-7; 7 positions match TRBD1. Losses at the gene ends were 6 bases for V and 1 base for J; bases not matched to a gene: 9. The CDR3 extends over 15 amino acids. Germline V lookup: CDR1 KGHSH, CDR2 LQKENI. In nucleotides, the CDR3 is TGTGCCAGCTCCATGGGACAGCAGTCTTCCTACGAGCAGTACTTC. Translation gives CASSMGQQSSYEQYF.

This chain uses TRBV18 with TRBJ2-6; D gene uncertain. The CDR3 has 17 residues. CDR1 and CDR2 (germline): KGHSH, LQKENI. V was cut by 0 bases and J by 1 base, with 10 bases left in between. CDR3 in amino acids: CASSPPGLLSGANVLTF. The CDR3 DNA is TGTGCCAGCTCACCACCAGGTCTCCTATCTGGGGCCAACGTCCTGACTTTC. Using reference TRBV18 and TRBJ2-6 for the parts outside the CDR3, the full variable domain is NAGVMQNPRHLVRRRGQEARLRCSPMKGHSHVYWYRQLPEEGLKFMVYLQKENIIDESGMPKERFSAEFPKEGPSILRIQQVVRGDSAAYFCASSPPGLLSGANVLTFGAGSRLTVL.

A few counts support this clonotype. The chain uses TRBV20-1 and TRBJ2-1; 10 bases fit TRBD1. Trimming cost V 3 bases and J 6 bases; bases outside gene matches: 5. The CDR3 contains 14 residues. Germline V lookup: CDR1 DFQATT, CDR2 SNEGSKA (reference sequence). CDR3 nucleotides: TGCAGTGCTAGGACAGGGGGCCGTGGCAATGAGCAGTTCTTC. Its translation: CSARTGGRGNEQFF.

This clonotype showed up many times. This chain connects TRBV4-3 to TRBJ2-5; possible D gene TRBD2, 6 bases. The V gene's germline CDR1 is LGHNA and CDR2 YSLEER. The CDR3 runs to 15 residues. V dropped 0 bases and J dropped 5 bases, with 13 bases sitting between them. The CDR3 coding sequence is TGCGCCAGCAGCCAAGATTTAACTGGAGGGGAGACCCAGTACTTC. It codes for CASSQDLTGGETQYF.

A few counts support this clonotype. Here the CDR3 reads CSARDSSPQRGILSYEQYF. The CDR3 coding sequence is TGCAGTGCTAGAGATTCGTCCCCCCAGCGGGGGATCCTCTCCTACGAGCAGTACTTC. The V call is TRBV20-1, the J call TRBJ2-7; 8 nucleotides agree with TRBD2. This CDR3 region has 19 residues. The J segment lost 0 bases and the V segment lost 0 bases, leaving 16 bases of the junction unmatched. CDR1 DFQATT and CDR2 SNEGSKA come from the germline V gene (reference sequence).

The rearrangement uses TRBV10-3 and TRBJ2-5; possibly TRBD2 for D (7 bases). The CDR3 totals 17 residues. The ends were cut back, 0 bases at V and 1 base at J, with 15 bases in the middle. From germline, CDR1 is ENHRY and CDR2 SYGVKD. DNA of the CDR3: TGTGCCATCAGTGAGTCGAGTACGGGGGGCACCCAAGAGACCCAGTACTTC. This translates into CAISESSTGGTQETQYF.

The chain has TRBV20-1 and TRBJ2-7; weak D call: TRBD1 (6 bases). The CDR3 loop spans 13 amino acids. From germline, CDR1 is DFQATT and CDR2 SNEGSKA (reference sequence). V was clipped by 1 base and J by 2 bases, with 9 bases between them. In nucleotides, the CDR3 is TGCAGTGCTAGAGGGACAGCTGCCTACGAGCAGTACTTC. It translates to CSARGTAAYEQYF.

This clonotype was counted a few times. The chain links TRBV29-1 to TRBJ2-7; 9 bases align to TRBD2. Germline V gene sequence: CDR1 SQVTM, CDR2 ANQGSEA. This CDR3 comprises 16 residues. The V segment lost 0 bases and the J segment 6 bases; nucleotides outside the gene matches: 12. CDR3 bases: TGCAGCGTTGAAGATGGTAGGACTAGCGTAGTGGGCGAGCAGTACTTC. The encoded protein is CSVEDGRTSVVGEQYF.

The CDR3: CASSLDAGTQHF. The CDR3 DNA reads TGTGCCAGCAGCTTAGACGCAGGTACCCAGCATTTT. V gene TRBV7-2 combines with J gene TRBJ1-5; D gene uncertain. The CDR3 covers 12 residues. V gave up 1 base and J gave up 11 bases, with 9 bases separating them. CDR1 is SGHTA and CDR2 is FQGNSA in the germline V gene.

This clonotype was recorded a few times. The chain uses TRBV5-6 and TRBJ2-1; D unresolved. CDR3 size: 16 residues. CDR1 SGHDT and CDR2 YYEEEE come from the germline V gene. The ends were cut back, 5 bases at V and 1 base at J, with 16 bases in the middle. CDR3 in amino acids: CASSSSRERSYNEQFF. CDR3 DNA sequence: TGTGCCAGCAGTTCGTCGAGAGAACGGTCCTACAATGAGCAGTTCTTC. Filled out from reference TRBV5-6 and TRBJ2-1, the complete variable domain reads DAGVTQSPTHLIKTRGQQVTLRCSPKSGHDTVSWYQQALGQGPQFIFQYYEEEERQRGNFPDRFSGHQFPNYSSELNVNALLLGDSALYLCASSSSRERSYNEQFFGPGTRLTVL.

This clonotype was counted between two and nine times. The chain is built from TRBV5-4 and TRBJ2-7; 9 bases match TRBD1. Germline CDR1 is SGHNT and CDR2 is YYREEE (reference sequence). The CDR3 is made up of 15 amino acids. J gave up 3 bases and V 3 bases, and 7 bases lay outside the gene matches. For the CDR3, the DNA is TGTGCCAGCAGCTCTCCCGGGACAGGGAACTACGAGCAGTACTTC. Amino acids: CASSSPGTGNYEQYF.

This clonotype was detected only a few times. This sequence joins TRBV5-1 and TRBJ1-1, with 7 bases aligning to TRBD1. The J segment lost 6 bases and the V segment lost 0 bases, leaving 5 bases of the junction unmatched. CDR3 length: 14 residues. Germline V lookup: CDR1 SGHRS, CDR2 YFSETQ. CDR3 DNA sequence: TGCGCCAGCAGCTTGGCCCACAGGGGCGCTGAAGCTTTCTTT. Protein: CASSLAHRGAEAFF. Full variable domain (rest looked up from reference TRBV5-1 and TRBJ1-1): KAGVTQTPRYLIKTRGQQVTLSCSPISGHRSVSWYQQTPGQGLQFLFEYFSETQRNKGNFPGRFSGRQFSNSRSEMNVSTLELGDSALYLCASSLAHRGAEAFFGQGTRLTVV.

The chain carries TRBV29-1 and TRBJ2-5; D is perhaps TRBD1 or TRBD2 (5 bases each). Germline V gene sequence: CDR1 SQVTM, CDR2 ANQGSEA. The CDR3 length is 14 residues. Trimming removed 3 bases at V and 2 bases at J, with 13 bases between. For the CDR3, the DNA is TGCAGCGTTGACCTGGGACGGTTACAAGAGACCCAGTACTTC. Its protein is CSVDLGRLQETQYF.

This clonotype was observed a handful of times. The chain carries TRBV7-2 and TRBJ2-3; 7 positions match TRBD1. Unmatched junction bases numbered 6, after V lost 5 bases and J lost 1 base. CDR1 is SGHTA and CDR2 is FQGNSA in the germline V gene. This CDR3 has 15 residues. This CDR3 is CASSKQGSGTDTQYF. The DNA for the CDR3 is TGTGCCAGCAGCAAACAGGGGTCCGGCACAGATACGCAGTATTTT.

This clonotype was observed at least ten times. The chain combines TRBV6-2 or TRBV6-3 with TRBJ2-7, with 9 bases matching TRBD1. With V trimmed by 2 bases and J by 5 bases, 13 bases remained unmatched. The CDR3 totals 17 residues. Germline assignment: CDR1 MNHEY and CDR2 SVGEGT. The CDR3 coding sequence is TGTGCCAGCAGTTACGGGGTCCCCGGACAGGGGAGACACGAGCAGTACTTC. Protein: CASSYGVPGQGRHEQYF.

The chain uses TRBV9 and TRBJ1-2; D gene unclear. CDR3 length equals 15 residues. Trimming took 2 bases from V and 0 from J, leaving 11 bases between them. Looked up from germline, CDR1 is SGDLS and CDR2 is YYNGEE. In DNA, the CDR3 is TGTGCCAGCAGCGTCGGGCAGGCGTCTAACTATGGCTACACCTTC. This gives the protein CASSVGQASNYGYTF. The variable domain in full, completed from reference TRBV9 and TRBJ1-2, reads DSGVTQTPKHLITATGQRVTLRCSPRSGDLSVYWYQQSLDQGLQFLIQYYNGEERAKGNILERFSAQQFPDLHSELNLSSLELGDSALYFCASSVGQASNYGYTFGSGTRLTVV.

About this clonotype itself: Being one base from a much bigger clone, this may be a read error. This chain joins TRBV3-1 and TRBJ2-3; TRBD2 aligns across 8 bases. The CDR3 spans 14 residues. V shed 1 base and J 5 bases; nucleotides not matched to a gene: 2. Germline V gene lookup returns CDR1 LGHDT and CDR2 YNNKEL (reference sequence). The CDR3 sequence is CASSQVGLGDTQYF. CDR3 DNA sequence: TGTGCCAGCAGCCAAGTGGGACTAGGAGATACGCAGTATTTT.

In this sample, this clonotype turned up many times. The chain employs TRBV20-1 and TRBJ2-1, with D possibly TRBD2 on 5 matching bases. CDR1 is DFQATT and CDR2 is SNEGSKA in the germline V gene (reference sequence). V lost 4 bases, J lost 5 bases, and 9 bases lay in between. This CDR3 comprises 12 residues. CDR3 amino acids: CSAKRSDNEQFF. In DNA form, the CDR3 reads TGCAGTGCTAAGCGGTCTGACAATGAGCAGTTCTTC.

The chain has TRBV12-3 or TRBV12-4 and TRBJ2-1; 13 bases are a match to TRBD2. The CDR3 consists of 14 residues. V dropped 6 bases and J dropped 7; count of bases not matched to a gene: 3. CDR3 amino acids: CASRTSGGANEQFF. CDR3 DNA sequence: TGTGCCAGCAGAACTAGCGGGGGGGCTAATGAGCAGTTCTTC.